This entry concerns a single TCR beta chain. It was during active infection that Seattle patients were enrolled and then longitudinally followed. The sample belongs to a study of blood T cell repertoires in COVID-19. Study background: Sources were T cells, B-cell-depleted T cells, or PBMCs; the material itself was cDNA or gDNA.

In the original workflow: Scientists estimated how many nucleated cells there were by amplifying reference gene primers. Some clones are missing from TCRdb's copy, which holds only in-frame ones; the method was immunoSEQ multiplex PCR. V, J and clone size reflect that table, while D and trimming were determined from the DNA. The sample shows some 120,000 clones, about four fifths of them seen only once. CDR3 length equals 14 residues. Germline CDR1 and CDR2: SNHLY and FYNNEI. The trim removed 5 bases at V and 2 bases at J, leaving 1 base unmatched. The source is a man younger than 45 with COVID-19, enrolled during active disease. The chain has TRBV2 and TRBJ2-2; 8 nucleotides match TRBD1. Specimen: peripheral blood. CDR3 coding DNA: TGTGCCAGCAGTCAGGGGGCAAACACCGGGGAGCTGTTTTTT. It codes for CASSQGANTGELFF.